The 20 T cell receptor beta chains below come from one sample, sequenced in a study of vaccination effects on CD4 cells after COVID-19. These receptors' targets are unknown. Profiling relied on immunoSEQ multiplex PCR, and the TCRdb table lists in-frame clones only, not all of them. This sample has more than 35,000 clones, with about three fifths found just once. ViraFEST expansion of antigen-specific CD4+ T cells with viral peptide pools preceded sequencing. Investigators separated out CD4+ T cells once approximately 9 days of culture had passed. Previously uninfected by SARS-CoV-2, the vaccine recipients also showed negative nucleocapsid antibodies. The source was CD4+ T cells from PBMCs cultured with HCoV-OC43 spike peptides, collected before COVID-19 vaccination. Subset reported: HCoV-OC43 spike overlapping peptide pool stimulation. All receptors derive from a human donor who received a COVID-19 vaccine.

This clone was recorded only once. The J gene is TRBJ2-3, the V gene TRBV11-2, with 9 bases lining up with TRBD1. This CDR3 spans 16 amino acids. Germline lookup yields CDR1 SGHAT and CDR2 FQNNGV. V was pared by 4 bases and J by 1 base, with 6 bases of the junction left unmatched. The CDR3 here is CASSYTQGAGTDTQYF. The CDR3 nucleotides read TGTGCCAGCAGCTATACACAGGGGGCGGGCACAGATACGCAGTATTTT.

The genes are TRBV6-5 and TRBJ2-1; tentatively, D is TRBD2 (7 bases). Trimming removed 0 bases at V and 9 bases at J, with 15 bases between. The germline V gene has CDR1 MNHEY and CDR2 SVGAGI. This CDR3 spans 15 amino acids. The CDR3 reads CASSYSGGVWTEQFF. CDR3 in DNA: TGTGCCAGCAGTTACTCAGGGGGGGTTTGGACTGAGCAGTTCTTC.

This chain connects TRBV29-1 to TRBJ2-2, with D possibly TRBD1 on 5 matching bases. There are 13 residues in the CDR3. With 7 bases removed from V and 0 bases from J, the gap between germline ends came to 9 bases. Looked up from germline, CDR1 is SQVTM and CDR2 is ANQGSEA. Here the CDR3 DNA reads TGCAGCGCGGACACCCCGAACACCGGGGAGCTGTTTTTT. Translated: CSADTPNTGELFF.

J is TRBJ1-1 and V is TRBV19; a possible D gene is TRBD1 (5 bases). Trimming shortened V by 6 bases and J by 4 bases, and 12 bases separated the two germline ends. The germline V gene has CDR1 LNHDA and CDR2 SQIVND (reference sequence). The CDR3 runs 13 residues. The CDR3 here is CASSVTGVTEAFF. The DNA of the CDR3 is TGTGCCAGTAGCGTTACAGGTGTCACTGAAGCTTTCTTT.

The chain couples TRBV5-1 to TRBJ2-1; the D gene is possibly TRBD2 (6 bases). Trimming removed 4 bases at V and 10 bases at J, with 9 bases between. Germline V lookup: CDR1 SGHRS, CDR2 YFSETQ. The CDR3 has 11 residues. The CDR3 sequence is CASSKEGEQFF. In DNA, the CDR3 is TGCGCCAGCAGCAAGGAGGGGGAGCAGTTCTTC.

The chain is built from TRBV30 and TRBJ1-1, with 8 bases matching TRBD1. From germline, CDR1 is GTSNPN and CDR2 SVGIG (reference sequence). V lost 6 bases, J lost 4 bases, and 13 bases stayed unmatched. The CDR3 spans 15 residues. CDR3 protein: CACGRSGGWGTEAFF. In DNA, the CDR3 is TGTGCCTGCGGGCGGTCAGGGGGCTGGGGCACTGAAGCTTTCTTT.

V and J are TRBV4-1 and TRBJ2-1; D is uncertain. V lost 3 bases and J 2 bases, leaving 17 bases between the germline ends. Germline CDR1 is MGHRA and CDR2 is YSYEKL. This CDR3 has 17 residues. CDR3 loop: CASSQPRLVRPYNEQFF. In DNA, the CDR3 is TGCGCCAGCAGCCAGCCAAGATTGGTACGGCCCTACAATGAGCAGTTCTTC.

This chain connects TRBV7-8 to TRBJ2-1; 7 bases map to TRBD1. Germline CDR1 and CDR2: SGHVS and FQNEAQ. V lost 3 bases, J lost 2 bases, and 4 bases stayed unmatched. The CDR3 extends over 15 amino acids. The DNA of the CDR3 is TGTGCCAGCAGCTTTGGTACAGGGGCCTACAATGAGCAGTTCTTC. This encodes CASSFGTGAYNEQFF.

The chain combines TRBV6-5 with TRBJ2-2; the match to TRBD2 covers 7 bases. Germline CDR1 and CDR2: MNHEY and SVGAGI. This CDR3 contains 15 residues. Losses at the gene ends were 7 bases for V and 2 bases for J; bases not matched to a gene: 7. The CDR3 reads CASKRDGINTGELFF. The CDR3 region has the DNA TGTGCCAGCAAGCGGGACGGGATAAACACCGGGGAGCTGTTTTTT.

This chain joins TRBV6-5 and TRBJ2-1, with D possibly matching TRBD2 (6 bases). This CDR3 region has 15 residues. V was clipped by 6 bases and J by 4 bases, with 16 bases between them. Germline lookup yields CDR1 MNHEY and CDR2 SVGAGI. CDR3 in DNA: TGTGCCAGCAGCCAAAGACTAGAACGGTACAATGAGCAGTTCTTC. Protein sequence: CASSQRLERYNEQFF.

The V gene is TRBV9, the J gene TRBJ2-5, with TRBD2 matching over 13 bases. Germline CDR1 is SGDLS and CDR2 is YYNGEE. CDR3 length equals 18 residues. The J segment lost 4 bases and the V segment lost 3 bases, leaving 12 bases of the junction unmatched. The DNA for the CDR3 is TGTGCCAGCAGCGCGGGACTAGCGGGGTTAGGGGGAGGAGAGACCCAGTACTTC. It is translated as CASSAGLAGLGGGETQYF. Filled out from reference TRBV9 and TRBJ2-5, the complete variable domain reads DSGVTQTPKHLITATGQRVTLRCSPRSGDLSVYWYQQSLDQGLQFLIQYYNGEERAKGNILERFSAQQFPDLHSELNLSSLELGDSALYFCASSAGLAGLGGGETQYFGPGTRLLVL.

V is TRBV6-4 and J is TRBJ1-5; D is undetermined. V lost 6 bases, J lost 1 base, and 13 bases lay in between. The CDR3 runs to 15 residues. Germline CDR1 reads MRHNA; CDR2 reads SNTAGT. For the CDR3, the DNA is TGTGCCAGCAGCGCGGCGGGTTTGAGCAATCAGCCCCAGCATTTT. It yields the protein CASSAAGLSNQPQHF.

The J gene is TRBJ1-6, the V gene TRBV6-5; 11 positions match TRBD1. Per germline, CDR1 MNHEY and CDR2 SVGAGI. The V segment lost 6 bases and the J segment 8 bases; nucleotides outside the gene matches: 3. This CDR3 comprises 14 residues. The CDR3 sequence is CASRQGQGDSPLHF. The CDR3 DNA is TGTGCCAGCAGGCAGGGACAGGGGGATTCACCCCTCCACTTT.

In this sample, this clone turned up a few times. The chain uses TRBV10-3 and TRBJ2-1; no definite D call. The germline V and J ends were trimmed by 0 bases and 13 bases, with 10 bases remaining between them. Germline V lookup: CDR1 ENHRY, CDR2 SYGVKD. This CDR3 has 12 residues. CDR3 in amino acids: CAISESEATQFF. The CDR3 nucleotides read TGTGCCATCAGTGAGTCGGAAGCGACTCAGTTCTTC.

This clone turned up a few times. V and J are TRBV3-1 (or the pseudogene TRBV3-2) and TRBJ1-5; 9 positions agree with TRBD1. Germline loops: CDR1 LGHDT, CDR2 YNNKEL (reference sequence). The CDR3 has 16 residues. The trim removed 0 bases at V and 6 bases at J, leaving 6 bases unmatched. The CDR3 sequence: CASSQDLGTGSQPQHF. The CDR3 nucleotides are TGTGCCAGCAGCCAAGATCTGGGGACAGGGTCTCAGCCCCAGCATTTT.

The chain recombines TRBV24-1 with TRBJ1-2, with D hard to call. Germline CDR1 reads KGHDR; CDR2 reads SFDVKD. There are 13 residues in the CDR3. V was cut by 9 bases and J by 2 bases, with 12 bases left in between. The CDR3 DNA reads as TGTGCCACCCAATCTGACAAGAACTATGGCTACACCTTC. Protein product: CATQSDKNYGYTF.

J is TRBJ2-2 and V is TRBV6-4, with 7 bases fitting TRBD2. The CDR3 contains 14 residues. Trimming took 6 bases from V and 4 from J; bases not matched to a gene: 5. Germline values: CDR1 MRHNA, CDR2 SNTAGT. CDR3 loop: CASRREQFTGELFF. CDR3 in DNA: TGTGCCAGCAGGCGGGAGCAATTCACCGGGGAGCTGTTTTTT.

CDR3 nucleotide sequence: TGTGCCAGTAGTATCGCGGTCTCCTATGGCTACACCTTC. Translation: CASSIAVSYGYTF. This chain connects TRBV19 to TRBJ1-2; D is uncertain. The CDR3 has 13 residues. Germline values: CDR1 LNHDA, CDR2 SQIVND (reference sequence). Deletions cut 3 bases from V and 4 bases from J, with 9 bases between. Full variable domain (remainder filled in from reference TRBV19 and TRBJ1-2): DGGITQSPKYLFRKEGQNVTLSCEQNLNHDAMYWYRQDPGQGLRLIYYSQIVNDFQKGDIAEGYSVSREKKESFPLTVTSAQKNPTAFYLCASSIAVSYGYTFGSGTRLTVV.

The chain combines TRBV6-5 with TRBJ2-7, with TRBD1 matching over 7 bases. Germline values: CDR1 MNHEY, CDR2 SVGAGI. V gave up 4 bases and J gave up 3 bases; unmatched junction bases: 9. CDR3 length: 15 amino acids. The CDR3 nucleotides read TGTGCCAGCAGTTCTACGGGACAGAACTACTACGAGCAGTACTTC. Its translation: CASSSTGQNYYEQYF.

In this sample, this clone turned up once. The CDR3 reads CASSEQTSRGYTF. DNA for the CDR3: TGTGCCAGCAGTGAACAGACTTCGAGGGGCTACACCTTC. This sequence joins TRBV6-1 and TRBJ1-2; D not resolved. Germline values: CDR1 MNHNS, CDR2 SASEGT. Trimming cost V 2 bases and J 8 bases, with 12 bases left between them. The CDR3 is 13 residues long.